This TCR beta chain was recovered during a study of blood T cell repertoires in COVID-19. Study overall: Acute and convalescent COVID-19 specimens originated in the United States, Italy and Spain.

In the study's own analysis: Amplification from reference gene primers served as the basis for estimated nucleated cell counts. Sequencing was performed with immunoSEQ multiplex PCR; in TCRdb, only in-frame clones are kept and a portion is missing. V, J and clone size derive from that table, while D and trimming were established from the DNA sequence. Counted here are approximately 150,000 clones, approximately 85% occurring once; the ten biggest clones make up less than 3.5%. Germline lookup yields CDR1 SGHDT and CDR2 YYEEEE. V dropped 0 bases and J dropped 0; count of bases not matched to a gene: 6. There are 17 residues in the CDR3.

The origin of this receptor is a human donor with acute or convalescent COVID-19. The donor label of this sample is uncertain. Sequencing input: peripheral blood. The chain has TRBV5-6 and TRBJ1-3, with 7 bases aligning to TRBD1. Written as DNA, the CDR3 is TGTGCCAGCAGCTTGGTGGGGGGACAGAGCTCTGGAAACACCATATATTTT. Amino acid sequence: CASSLVGGQSSGNTIYF.